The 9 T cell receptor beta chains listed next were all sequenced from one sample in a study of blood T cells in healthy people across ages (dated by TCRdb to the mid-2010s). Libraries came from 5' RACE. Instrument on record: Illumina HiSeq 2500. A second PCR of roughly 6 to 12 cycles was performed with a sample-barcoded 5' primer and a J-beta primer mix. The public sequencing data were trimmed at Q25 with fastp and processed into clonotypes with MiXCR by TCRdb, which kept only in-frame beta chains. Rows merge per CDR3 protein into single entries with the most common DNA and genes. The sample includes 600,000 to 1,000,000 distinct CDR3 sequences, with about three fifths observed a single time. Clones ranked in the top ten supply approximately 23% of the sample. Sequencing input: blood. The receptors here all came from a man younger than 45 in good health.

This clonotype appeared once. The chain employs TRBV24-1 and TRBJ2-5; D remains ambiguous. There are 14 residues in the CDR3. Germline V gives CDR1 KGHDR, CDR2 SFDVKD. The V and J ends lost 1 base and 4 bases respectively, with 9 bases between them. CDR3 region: CATSDLRVGETQYF. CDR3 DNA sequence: TGTGCCACCAGTGATTTAAGGGTGGGAGAGACCCAGTACTTC.

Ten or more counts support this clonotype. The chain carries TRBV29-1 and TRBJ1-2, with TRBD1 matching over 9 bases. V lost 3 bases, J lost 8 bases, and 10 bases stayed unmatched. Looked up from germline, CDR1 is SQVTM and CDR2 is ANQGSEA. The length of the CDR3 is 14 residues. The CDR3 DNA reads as TGCAGCGTTGAGCCTACTGCCGGGACAGGGGGCTACACCTTC. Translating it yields CSVEPTAGTGGYTF.

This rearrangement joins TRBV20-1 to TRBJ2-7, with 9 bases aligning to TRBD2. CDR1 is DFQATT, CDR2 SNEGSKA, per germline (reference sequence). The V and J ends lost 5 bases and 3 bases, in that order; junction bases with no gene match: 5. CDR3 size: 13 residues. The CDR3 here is CSALAGEGYEQYF. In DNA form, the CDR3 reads TGCAGTGCTTTAGCGGGAGAAGGCTACGAGCAGTACTTC.

Here the CDR3 reads CASSFKSLYGYTF. DNA for the CDR3: TGTGCCAGCAGCTTTAAATCTCTGTATGGCTACACCTTC. The chain joins TRBV12-3 or TRBV12-4 to TRBJ1-2; D is ambiguous. This CDR3 is 13 amino acids long. V was clipped by 6 bases and J by 5 bases, with 13 bases between them.

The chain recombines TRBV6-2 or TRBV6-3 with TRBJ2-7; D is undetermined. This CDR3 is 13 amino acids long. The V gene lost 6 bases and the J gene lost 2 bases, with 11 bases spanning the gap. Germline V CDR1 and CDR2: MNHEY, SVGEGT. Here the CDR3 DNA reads TGTGCCAGCAGGGATTCGACTCCCTACGAGCAGTACTTC. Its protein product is CASRDSTPYEQYF.

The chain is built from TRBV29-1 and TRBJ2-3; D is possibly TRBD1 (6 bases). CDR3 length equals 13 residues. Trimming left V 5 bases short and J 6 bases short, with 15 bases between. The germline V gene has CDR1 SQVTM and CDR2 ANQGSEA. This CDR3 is CSVYTGWGDTQYF. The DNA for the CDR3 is TGCAGCGTTTATACAGGGTGGGGGGATACGCAGTATTTT.

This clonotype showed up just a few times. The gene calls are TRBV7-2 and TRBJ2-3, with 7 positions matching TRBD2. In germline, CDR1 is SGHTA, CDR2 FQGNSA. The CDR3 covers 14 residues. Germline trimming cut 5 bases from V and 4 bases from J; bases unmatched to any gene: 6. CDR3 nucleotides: TGTGCCAGCAGCCGCAGCGGGATAGCAGATACGCAGTATTTT. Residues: CASSRSGIADTQYF.

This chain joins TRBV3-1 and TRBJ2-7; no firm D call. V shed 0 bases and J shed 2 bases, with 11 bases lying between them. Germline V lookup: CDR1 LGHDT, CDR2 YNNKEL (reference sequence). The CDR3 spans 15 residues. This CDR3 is CASSQDMTAAYEQYF. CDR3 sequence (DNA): TGTGCCAGCAGCCAAGATATGACGGCTGCCTACGAGCAGTACTTC.

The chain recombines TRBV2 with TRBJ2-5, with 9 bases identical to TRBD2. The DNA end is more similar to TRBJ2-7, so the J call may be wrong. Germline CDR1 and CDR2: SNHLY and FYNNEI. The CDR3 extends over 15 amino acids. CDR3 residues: CANTRSSAGGHEQYF. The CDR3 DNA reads TGTGCCAACACCCGTTCCTCAGCGGGGGGACACGAGCAGTACTTC.